Sequencing of this T cell receptor beta chain was carried out in a study of T cell repertoires in cytomegalovirus infection. The overall study: Indicated by public TCR beta signatures were CMV infection and matching HLA type.

Study-wide findings and caveats: Totalled public TCR beta family frequency picked out people who carried CMV plus the relevant HLA. CMV-specific TCR beta clonotypes restricted by HLA-C dominated the ex vivo response.

As for this clonotype: Its target is unknown.

V lost 5 bases, J lost 6 bases, and 6 bases stayed unmatched. The CDR3 sequence is 15 residues long. Germline-derived CDR1 and CDR2 are LNHDA and SQIVND (reference sequence). A single record per CDR3 protein comes from TCRdb applying MiXCR to the reads. This sample has some 920,000 distinct CDR3 sequences; around 30% occur once, and the top ten carry 11% to 15%. The chain joins TRBV19 to TRBJ2-2; 10 positions agree with TRBD1. The sample in question was cultured CD8+ T cells from PBMCs, obtained from culture after CMV antigen stimulation. This receptor was taken from a human donor in good health (CMV status not recorded). Some clones in this sample may be carry-over from other donors' samples. CDR3: CASSRDRGRPGELFF. The CDR3 DNA reads TGTGCCAGTAGTCGGGACAGGGGTCGTCCCGGGGAGCTGTTTTTT.